Listed here are 5 T cell receptor beta chains from one sample, sequenced in a study of early stage breast cancer tumors (dated by TCRdb to about 2017). Receptor amplification or capture employed the immunoSEQ multiplex PCR assay. Imported from immuneACCESS, the table was reduced by TCRdb to in-frame sequences with V and J called. These copies leave out some clones; in studies compared against another copy, an unresolved V gene accounts for under half, and the cause of the remainder is not known. The sample table contains under 75,000 clones; only one count was recorded for roughly 80% of them. The ten biggest clones cover roughly 3.4% of the sample. Sequencing input: blood. These receptor sequences come from a person aged 30-39 years with breast cancer.

This clone was counted once. The chain combines TRBV5-4 with TRBJ2-7, with TRBD2 matching 11 bases. The CDR3 length is 14 residues. Trimming took 1 base from V and 6 from J; bases not matched to a gene: 3. Germline V lookup: CDR1 SGHNT, CDR2 YYREEE (reference sequence). DNA for the CDR3: TGTGCCAGCAGCTTGACTAGCGGGAGATCCGAGCAGTACTTC. Translating gives CASSLTSGRSEQYF.

This chain uses TRBV27 with TRBJ1-1; 8 bases fit TRBD1. This CDR3 is 13 amino acids long. Germline V gives CDR1 MNHEY, CDR2 SMNVEV (reference sequence). V gave up 3 bases and J gave up 6 bases; unmatched junction bases: 3. The CDR3 bases are TGTGCCAGCAGTTTTAGGACAGGGTCTGAAGCTTTCTTT. This sequence encodes CASSFRTGSEAFF.

This clone was found once. The J gene is TRBJ1-2, the V gene TRBV27; 7 nucleotides line up with TRBD1. Per germline, CDR1 MNHEY and CDR2 SMNVEV (reference sequence). The CDR3 sequence is 15 residues long. V shed 2 bases, J shed 7 bases, and the junction held 10 bases outside the gene matches. The CDR3 DNA follows: TGTGCCAGCAGTTTAACGACAGGGTTTGGTGGTGGCTACACCTTC. Translating gives CASSLTTGFGGGYTF.

J is TRBJ1-2 and V is TRBV5-1; unclear D gene. The V end lost 0 bases, the J end lost 7 bases, and 16 bases lay between the germline ends. The germline CDR1 and CDR2 sequences are SGHRS and YFSETQ. The CDR3 contains 15 residues. CDR3 DNA sequence: TGCGCCAGCAGCTTGGGCGTCGCAGTGAGAGCTGGCTACACCTTC. Residues: CASSLGVAVRAGYTF.

The chain joins TRBV13 to TRBJ2-3; 10 nucleotides align to TRBD2. Trimming at V came to 5 bases and at J to 4 bases, leaving 12 bases not matched to a gene. The CDR3 consists of 17 residues. Looked up from germline, CDR1 is PRHDT and CDR2 is FYEKMQ (reference sequence). Here the CDR3 reads CASSHARAGGPPDTQYF. In DNA form, the CDR3 reads TGTGCCAGCAGCCATGCGCGAGCGGGAGGGCCACCAGATACGCAGTATTTT.